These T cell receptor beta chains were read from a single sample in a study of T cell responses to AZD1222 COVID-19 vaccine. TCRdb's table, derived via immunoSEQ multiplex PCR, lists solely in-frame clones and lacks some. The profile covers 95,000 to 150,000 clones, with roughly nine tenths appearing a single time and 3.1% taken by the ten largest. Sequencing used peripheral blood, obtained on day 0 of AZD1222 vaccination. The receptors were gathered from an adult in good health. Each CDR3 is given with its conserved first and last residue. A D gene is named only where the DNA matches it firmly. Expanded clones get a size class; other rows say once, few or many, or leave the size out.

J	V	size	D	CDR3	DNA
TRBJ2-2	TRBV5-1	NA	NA	CASQDAGGTGELFF	TGCGCCAGCCAGGACGCCGGGGGCACCGGGGAGCTGTTTTTT
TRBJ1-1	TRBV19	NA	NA	CASMARETTEAFF	TGTGCCAGTATGGCCAGGGAGACCACTGAAGCTTTCTTT
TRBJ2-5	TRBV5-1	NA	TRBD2	CASSLISGAQETQYF	TGCGCCAGCAGCTTGATTAGCGGGGCCCAAGAGACCCAGTACTTC
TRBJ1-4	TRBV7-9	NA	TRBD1	CASSPGPGQGDEKLFF	TGTGCCAGCAGCCCCGGGCCGGGACAGGGAGATGAAAAACTGTTTTTT
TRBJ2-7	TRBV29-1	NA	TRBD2	CSVLSSGRAPLGEQYF	TGCAGCGTCCTGTCTAGCGGGAGGGCCCCACTGGGAGAGCAGTACTTC
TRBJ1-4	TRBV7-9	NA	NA	CASSFSGGDEKLFF	TGTGCCAGCAGCTTTTCCGGGGGCGATGAAAAACTGTTTTTT
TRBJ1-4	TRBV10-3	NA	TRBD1	CAISPGTGSDEKLFF	TGTGCCATCAGTCCCGGGACAGGGTCGGATGAAAAACTGTTTTTT
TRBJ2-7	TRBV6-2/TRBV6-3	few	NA	CASSYSNWEEYF	TGTGCCAGCAGTTACTCGAATTGGGAAGAGTACTTC
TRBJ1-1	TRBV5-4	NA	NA	CASSLGQVNTEAFF	TGTGCCAGCAGCTTGGGGCAGGTGAACACTGAAGCTTTCTTT
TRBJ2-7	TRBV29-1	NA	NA	CSVEAPGSTYEQYF	TGCAGCGTTGAGGCCCCAGGTTCTACCTACGAGCAGTACTTC
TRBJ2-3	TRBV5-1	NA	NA	CASSFISGAPTDTQYF	TGCGCCAGCAGCTTTATATCGGGGGCCCCCACAGATACGCAGTATTTT
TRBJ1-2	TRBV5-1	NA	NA	CASSLGQPMTGYTF	TGCGCCAGCAGCTTGGGACAGCCTATGACGGGCTACACCTTC
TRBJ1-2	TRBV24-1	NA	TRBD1	CATSDPRDRGDGYTF	TGTGCCACCAGTGATCCCCGGGACAGGGGGGATGGCTACACCTTC
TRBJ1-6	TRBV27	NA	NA	CASSLQRVGAFYNSPLHF	TGTGCCAGCAGTTTACAAAGGGTTGGAGCTTTCTATAATTCACCCCTCCACTTT
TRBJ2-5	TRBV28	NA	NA	CASNLAGTPMETQYF	TGTGCCAGCAACCTAGCCGGGACTCCCATGGAGACCCAGTACTTC
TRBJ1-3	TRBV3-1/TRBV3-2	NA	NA	CASSQGGPNGPGNTIYF	TGTGCCAGCAGCCAGGGGGGGCCTAACGGGCCAGGAAACACCATATATTTT
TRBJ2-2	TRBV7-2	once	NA	CASSFSGDTGELFF	TGTGCCAGCAGCTTCTCAGGGGACACCGGGGAGCTGTTTTTT
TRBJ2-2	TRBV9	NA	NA	CASSPSGGGELFF	TGTGCCAGCAGCCCCAGCGGCGGGGGGGAGCTGTTTTTT
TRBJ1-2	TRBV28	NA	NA	CASSSPRTVANYGYTF	TGTGCCAGCAGTTCGCCGCGAACCGTAGCTAACTATGGCTACACCTTC
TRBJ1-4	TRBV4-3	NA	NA	CASSLERGGGEKLFF	TGCGCCAGCAGCCTAGAACGGGGGGGAGGTGAAAAACTGTTTTTT
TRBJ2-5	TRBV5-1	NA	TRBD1	CASYRGLGETQYF	TGCGCCAGCTACAGGGGGCTTGGTGAGACCCAGTACTTC
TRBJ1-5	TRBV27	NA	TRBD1	CASSLFFGTGKDQPQHF	TGTGCCAGCAGTTTATTTTTTGGGACAGGGAAAGATCAGCCCCAGCATTTT
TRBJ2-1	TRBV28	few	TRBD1	CASSPANRDRVFNEQFF	TGTGCCAGCAGTCCAGCAAACCGGGACAGGGTTTTCAATGAGCAGTTCTTC
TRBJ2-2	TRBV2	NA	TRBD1	CASSLRQGETGELFF	TGTGCCAGCAGTCTTCGACAGGGGGAAACCGGGGAGCTGTTTTTT
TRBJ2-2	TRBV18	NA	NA	CASSPGGVDTGELFF	TGTGCCAGCTCACCAGGTGGAGTAGACACCGGGGAGCTGTTTTTT
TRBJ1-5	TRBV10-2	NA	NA	CASSEAGAGNQPQHF	TGCGCCAGCAGTGAGGCGGGGGCTGGCAATCAGCCCCAGCATTTT
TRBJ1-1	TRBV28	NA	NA	CASSFRSRSEAFF	TGTGCCAGCAGTTTTCGGTCTCGAAGTGAAGCTTTCTTT
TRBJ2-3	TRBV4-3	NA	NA	CASSALGQGPQYF	TGCGCCAGCAGCGCCCTCGGGCAGGGTCCGCAGTATTTT
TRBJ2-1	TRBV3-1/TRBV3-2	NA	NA	CATKWGGDYNEQFF	TGTGCCACTAAATGGGGCGGGGATTACAATGAGCAGTTCTTC
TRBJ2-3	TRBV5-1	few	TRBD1	CASSTGQADTQYF	TGCGCCAGCAGCACCGGACAGGCAGATACGCAGTATTTT
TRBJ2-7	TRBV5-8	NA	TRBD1	CASRFRGRNYEQYF	TGTGCCAGCAGGTTCAGGGGGAGAAACTACGAGCAGTACTTC
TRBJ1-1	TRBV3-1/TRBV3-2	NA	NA	CARRRASLNTEAFF	TGTGCCAGAAGGAGGGCTTCGCTGAACACTGAAGCTTTCTTT
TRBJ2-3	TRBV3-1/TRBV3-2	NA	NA	CASSQLADLGQYF	TGTGCCAGCAGCCAGCTCGCGGACCTGGGTCAGTATTTT
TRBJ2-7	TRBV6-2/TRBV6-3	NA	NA	CASSYGQDEQYF	TGTGCCAGCAGTTATGGTCAGGATGAGCAGTACTTC
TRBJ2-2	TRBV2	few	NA	CASSERSLAGELFF	TGTGCCAGCAGTGAACGAAGTCTAGCCGGGGAGCTGTTTTTT
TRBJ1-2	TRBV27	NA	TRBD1	CASSQGAVGYTF	TGTGCCAGCAGCCAGGGGGCGGTTGGCTACACCTTC